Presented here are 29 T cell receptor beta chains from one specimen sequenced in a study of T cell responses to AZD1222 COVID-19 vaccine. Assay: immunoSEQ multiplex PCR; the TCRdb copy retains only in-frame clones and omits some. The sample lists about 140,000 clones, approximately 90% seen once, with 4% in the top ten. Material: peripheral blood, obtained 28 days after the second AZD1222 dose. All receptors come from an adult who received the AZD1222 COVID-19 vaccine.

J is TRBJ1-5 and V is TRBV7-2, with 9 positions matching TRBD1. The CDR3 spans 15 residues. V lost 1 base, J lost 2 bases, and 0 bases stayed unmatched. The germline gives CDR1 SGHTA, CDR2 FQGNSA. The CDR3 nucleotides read TGTGCCAGCAGCTTAGGGGACAGGGGCAATCAGCCCCAGCATTTT. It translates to CASSLGDRGNQPQHF.

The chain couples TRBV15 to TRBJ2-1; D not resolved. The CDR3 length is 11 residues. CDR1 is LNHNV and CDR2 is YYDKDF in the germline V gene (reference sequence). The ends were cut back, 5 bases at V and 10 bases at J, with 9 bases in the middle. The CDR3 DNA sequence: TGTGCCACCAGCCGTAGCCAAGAGCAGTTCTTC. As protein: CATSRSQEQFF.

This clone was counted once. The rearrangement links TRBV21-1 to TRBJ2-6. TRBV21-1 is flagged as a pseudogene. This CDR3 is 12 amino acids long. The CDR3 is CATTSGANVLTF. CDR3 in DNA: TGTGCCACCACCTCCGGGGCCAACGTCCTGACTTTC.

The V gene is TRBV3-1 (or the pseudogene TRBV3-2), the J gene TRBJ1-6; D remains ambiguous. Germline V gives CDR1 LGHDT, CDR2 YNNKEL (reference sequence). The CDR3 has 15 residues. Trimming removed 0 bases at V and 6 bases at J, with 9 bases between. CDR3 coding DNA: TGTGCCAGCAGCCAAGAAGGTCGATCTAATTCACCCCTCCACTTT. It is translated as CASSQEGRSNSPLHF.

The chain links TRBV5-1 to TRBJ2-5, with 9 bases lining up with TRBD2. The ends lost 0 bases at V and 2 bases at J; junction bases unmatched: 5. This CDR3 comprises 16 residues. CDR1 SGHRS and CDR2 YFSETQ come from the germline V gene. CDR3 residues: CASSLGISGGQETQYF. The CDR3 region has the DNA TGCGCCAGCAGCTTGGGTATTAGCGGGGGACAAGAGACCCAGTACTTC.

The CDR3 nucleotides read TGTGCTAGTGGCCCACAACCGACAGGGATGGAAAAACTGTTTTTT. Protein product: CASGPQPTGMEKLFF. The rearrangement joins TRBV12-5 to TRBJ1-4, with 7 nucleotides matching TRBD1. The CDR3 sequence is 15 residues long. Germline CDR1 LGHNT, CDR2 FRNRAP. V was clipped by 6 bases and J by 8 bases; unmatched bases: 12.

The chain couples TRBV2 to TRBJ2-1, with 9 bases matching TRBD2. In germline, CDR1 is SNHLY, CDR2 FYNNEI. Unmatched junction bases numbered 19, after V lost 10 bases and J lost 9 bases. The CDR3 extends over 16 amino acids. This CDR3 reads CATPRSPGLAGGEQFF. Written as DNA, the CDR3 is TGTGCCACCCCGAGGTCTCCGGGACTAGCTGGTGGTGAGCAGTTCTTC. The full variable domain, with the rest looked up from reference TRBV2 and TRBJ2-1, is EPEVTQTPSHQVTQMGQEVILRCVPISNHLYFYWYRQILGQKVEFLVSFYNNEISEKSEIFDDQFSVERPDGSNFTLKIRSTKLEDSAMYFCATPRSPGLAGGEQFFGPGTRLTVL.

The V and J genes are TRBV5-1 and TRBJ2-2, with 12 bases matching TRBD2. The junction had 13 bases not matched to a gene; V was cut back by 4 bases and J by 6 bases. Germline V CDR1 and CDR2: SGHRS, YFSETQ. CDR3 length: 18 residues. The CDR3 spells CASSPSPSSGRASGELFF. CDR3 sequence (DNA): TGCGCCAGCAGCCCCTCCCCCTCTAGCGGGAGGGCCTCCGGGGAGCTGTTTTTT.

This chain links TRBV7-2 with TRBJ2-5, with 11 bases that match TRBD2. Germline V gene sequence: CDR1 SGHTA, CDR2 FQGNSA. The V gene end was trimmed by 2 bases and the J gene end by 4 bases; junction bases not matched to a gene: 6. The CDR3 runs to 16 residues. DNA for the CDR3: TGTGCCAGCAGCTTAACGCTAGCGGGGGGTAGAGAGACCCAGTACTTC. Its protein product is CASSLTLAGGRETQYF.

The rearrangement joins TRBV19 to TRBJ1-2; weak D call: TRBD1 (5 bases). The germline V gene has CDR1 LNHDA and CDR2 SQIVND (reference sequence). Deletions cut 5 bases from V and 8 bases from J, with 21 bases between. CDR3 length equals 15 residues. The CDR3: CASSFSGTPPAGYTF. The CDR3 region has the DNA TGTGCCAGTAGTTTCTCCGGGACCCCGCCAGCGGGCTACACCTTC.

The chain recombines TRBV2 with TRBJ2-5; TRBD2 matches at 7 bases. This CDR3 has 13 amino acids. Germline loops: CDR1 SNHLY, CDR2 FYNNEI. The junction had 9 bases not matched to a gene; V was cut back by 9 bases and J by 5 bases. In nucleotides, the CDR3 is TGTGCCAGTGAAGCAAGTAGCGGGGAGACCCAGTACTTC. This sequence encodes CASEASSGETQYF. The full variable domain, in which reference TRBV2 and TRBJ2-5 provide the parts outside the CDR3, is EPEVTQTPSHQVTQMGQEVILRCVPISNHLYFYWYRQILGQKVEFLVSFYNNEISEKSEIFDDQFSVERPDGSNFTLKIRSTKLEDSAMYFCASEASSGETQYFGPGTRLLVL.

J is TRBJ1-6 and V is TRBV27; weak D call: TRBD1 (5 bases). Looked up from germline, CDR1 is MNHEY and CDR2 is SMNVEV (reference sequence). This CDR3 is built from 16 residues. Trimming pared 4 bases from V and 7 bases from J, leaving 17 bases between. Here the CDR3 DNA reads TGTGCCAGCAGTTCAACCAGGGTGGGAGGGAATTCACCCCTCCACTTT. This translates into CASSSTRVGGNSPLHF.

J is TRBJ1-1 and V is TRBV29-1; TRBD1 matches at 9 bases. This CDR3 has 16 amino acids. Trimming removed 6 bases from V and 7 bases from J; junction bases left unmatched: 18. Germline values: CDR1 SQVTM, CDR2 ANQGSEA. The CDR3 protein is CSVQGTDRGSLGEAFF. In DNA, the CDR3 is TGCAGCGTCCAAGGGACCGACAGGGGGTCCCTCGGTGAAGCTTTCTTT.

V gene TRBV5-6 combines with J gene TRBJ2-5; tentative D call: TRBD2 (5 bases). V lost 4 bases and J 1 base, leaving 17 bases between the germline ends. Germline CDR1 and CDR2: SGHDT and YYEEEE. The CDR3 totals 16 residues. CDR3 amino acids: CASSPAKTTLQETQYF. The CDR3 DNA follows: TGTGCCAGCAGCCCGGCGAAGACTACCCTCCAAGAGACCCAGTACTTC.

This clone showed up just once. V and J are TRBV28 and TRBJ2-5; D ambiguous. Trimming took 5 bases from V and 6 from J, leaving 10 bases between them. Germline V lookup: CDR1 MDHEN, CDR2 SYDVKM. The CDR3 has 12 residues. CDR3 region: CASSSPGQTQYF. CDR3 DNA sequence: TGTGCCAGCAGTAGTCCGGGCCAGACCCAGTACTTC.

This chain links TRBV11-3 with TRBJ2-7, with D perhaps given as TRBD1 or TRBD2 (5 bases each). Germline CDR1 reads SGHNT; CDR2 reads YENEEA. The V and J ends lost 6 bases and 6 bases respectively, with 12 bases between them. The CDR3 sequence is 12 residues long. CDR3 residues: CASSFTRGEQYF. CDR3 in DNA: TGTGCCAGCAGTTTTACTAGGGGCGAGCAGTACTTC.

The CDR3 region is CASSFRDSGIDTQYF. CDR3 sequence (DNA): TGTGCCAGCAGCTTTAGGGATTCAGGAATCGATACGCAGTATTTT. This chain connects TRBV11-3 to TRBJ2-3, with D unclear. The ends were cut back, 3 bases at V and 6 bases at J, with 16 bases in the middle. Germline V gene sequence: CDR1 SGHNT, CDR2 YENEEA. The CDR3 extends over 15 amino acids.

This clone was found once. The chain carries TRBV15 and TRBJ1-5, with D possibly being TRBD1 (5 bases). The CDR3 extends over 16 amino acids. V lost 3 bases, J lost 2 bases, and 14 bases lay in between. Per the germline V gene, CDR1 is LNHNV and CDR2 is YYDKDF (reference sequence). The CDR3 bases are TGTGCCACCAGCAGGGACCGAGGGACGGGCAATCAGCCCCAGCATTTT. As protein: CATSRDRGTGNQPQHF.

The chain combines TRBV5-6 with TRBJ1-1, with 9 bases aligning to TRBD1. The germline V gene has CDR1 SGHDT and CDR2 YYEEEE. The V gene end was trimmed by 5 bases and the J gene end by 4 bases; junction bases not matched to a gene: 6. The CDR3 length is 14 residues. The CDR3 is CASSYRDRATEAFF. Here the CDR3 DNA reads TGTGCCAGCAGTTACCGGGACAGGGCCACTGAAGCTTTCTTT.

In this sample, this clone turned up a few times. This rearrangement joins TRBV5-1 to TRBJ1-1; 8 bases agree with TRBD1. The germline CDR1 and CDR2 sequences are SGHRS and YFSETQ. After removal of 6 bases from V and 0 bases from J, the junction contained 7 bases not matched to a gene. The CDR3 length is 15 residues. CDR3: CASTTGGRMNTEAFF. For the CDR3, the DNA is TGCGCCAGCACTACAGGGGGAAGGATGAACACTGAAGCTTTCTTT. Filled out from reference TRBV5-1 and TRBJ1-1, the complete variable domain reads KAGVTQTPRYLIKTRGQQVTLSCSPISGHRSVSWYQQTPGQGLQFLFEYFSETQRNKGNFPGRFSGRQFSNSRSEMNVSTLELGDSALYLCASTTGGRMNTEAFFGQGTRLTVV.

CDR3 in amino acids: CASSYLTRNTGELFF. CDR3 coding DNA: TGTGCCAGCAGTTACCTTACACGGAACACCGGGGAGCTGTTTTTT. The chain links TRBV6-5 to TRBJ2-2; D ambiguous. The CDR3 runs 15 residues. Deletions cut 2 bases from V and 1 base from J, with 8 bases between. The germline CDR1 and CDR2 sequences are MNHEY and SVGAGI.

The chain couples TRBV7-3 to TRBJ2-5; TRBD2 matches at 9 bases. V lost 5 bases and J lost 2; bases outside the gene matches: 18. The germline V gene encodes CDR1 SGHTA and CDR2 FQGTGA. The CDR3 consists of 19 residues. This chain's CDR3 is CASSPKMGGLAGAQETQYF. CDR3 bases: TGTGCCAGCAGCCCCAAGATGGGTGGGTTAGCGGGGGCTCAAGAGACCCAGTACTTC.

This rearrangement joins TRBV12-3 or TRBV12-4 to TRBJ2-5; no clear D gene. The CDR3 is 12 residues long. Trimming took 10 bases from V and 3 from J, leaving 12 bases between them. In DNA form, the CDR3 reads TGTGCCACCACACCGGTCGAAGAGACCCAGTACTTC. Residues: CATTPVEETQYF.

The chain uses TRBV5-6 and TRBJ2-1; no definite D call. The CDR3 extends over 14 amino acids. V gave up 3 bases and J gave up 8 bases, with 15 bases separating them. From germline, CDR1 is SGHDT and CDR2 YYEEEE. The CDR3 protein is CASSSLKRRDEQFF. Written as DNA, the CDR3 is TGTGCCAGCAGCTCCCTCAAACGTAGGGATGAGCAGTTCTTC.

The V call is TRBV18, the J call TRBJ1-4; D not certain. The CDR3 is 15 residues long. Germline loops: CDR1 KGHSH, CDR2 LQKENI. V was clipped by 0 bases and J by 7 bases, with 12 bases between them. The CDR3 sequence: CASSPPNGEGEKLFF. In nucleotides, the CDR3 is TGTGCCAGCTCACCACCGAACGGGGAAGGTGAAAAACTGTTTTTT.

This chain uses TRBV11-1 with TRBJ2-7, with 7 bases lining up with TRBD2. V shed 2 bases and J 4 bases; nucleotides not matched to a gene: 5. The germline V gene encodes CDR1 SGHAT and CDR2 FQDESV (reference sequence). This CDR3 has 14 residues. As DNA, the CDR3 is TGTGCCAGCAGCTTAAGGGAGGGCCGTTACGAGCAGTACTTC. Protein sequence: CASSLREGRYEQYF.

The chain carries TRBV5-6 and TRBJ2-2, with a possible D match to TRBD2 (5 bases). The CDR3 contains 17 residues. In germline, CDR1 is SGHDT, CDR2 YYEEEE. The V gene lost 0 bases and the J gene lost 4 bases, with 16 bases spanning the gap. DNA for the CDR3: TGTGCCAGCAGCTTGGATTCGGGAACAGTGCGCACCGGGGAGCTGTTTTTT. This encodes CASSLDSGTVRTGELFF.

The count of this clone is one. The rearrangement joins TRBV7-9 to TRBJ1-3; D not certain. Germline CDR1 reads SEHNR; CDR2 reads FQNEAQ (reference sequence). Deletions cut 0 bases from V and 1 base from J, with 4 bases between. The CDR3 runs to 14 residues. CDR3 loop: CASSLAGSGNTIYF. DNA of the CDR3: TGTGCCAGCAGCTTAGCAGGGTCTGGAAACACCATATATTTT. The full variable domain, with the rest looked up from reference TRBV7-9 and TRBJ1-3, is DTGVSQNPRHKITKRGQNVTFRCDPISEHNRLYWYRQTLGQGPEFLTYFQNEAQLEKSRLLSDRFSAERPKGSFSTLEIQRTEQGDSAMYLCASSLAGSGNTIYFGEGSWLTVV.

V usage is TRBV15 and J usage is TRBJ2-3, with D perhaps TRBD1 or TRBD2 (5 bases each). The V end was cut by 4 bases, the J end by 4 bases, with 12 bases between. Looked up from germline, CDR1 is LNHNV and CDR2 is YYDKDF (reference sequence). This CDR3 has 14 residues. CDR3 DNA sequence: TGTGCCACCAGCAATCCGGGACGTTCAGATACGCAGTATTTT. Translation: CATSNPGRSDTQYF. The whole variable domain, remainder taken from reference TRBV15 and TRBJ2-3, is DAMVIQNPRYQVTQFGKPVTLSCSQTLNHNVMYWYQQKSSQAPKLLFHYYDKDFNNEADTPDNFQSRRPNTSFCFLDIRSPGLGDTAMYLCATSNPGRSDTQYFGPGTRLTVL.